The entry that follows covers one T cell receptor beta chain sequence. This specimen belongs to a study of blood T cell repertoires in COVID-19. Whole-study context: Sites across the United States, Italy and Spain contributed samples from acute and convalescent COVID-19.

This CDR3 contains 17 residues. V gave up 5 bases and J gave up 1 base, with 20 bases separating them. Germline values: CDR1 ENHRY, CDR2 SYGVKD. Participants reported their clinical history, and cohort assignment relied on those reports. In the original workflow: Amplification with reference gene primers provided the estimates of nucleated cell counts. Sequencing used immunoSEQ multiplex PCR; TCRdb keeps in-frame clones, though not all of them. V and J calls and clone size are given by that table; D and trimming were obtained from the DNA. The sample holds fewer than 200,000 clones; about 90% are singletons and the top ten take roughly 9%.

Sequenced input: PBMCs or T cells enriched from blood (not recorded which). This sequence was found in a woman younger than 35 who had recovered from COVID-19. V and J are TRBV10-3 and TRBJ1-2; D is perhaps TRBD1 (5 bases). CDR3 residues: CAISSNPDTAHNYGYTF. The DNA of the CDR3 is TGTGCCATCAGTTCGAATCCGGACACAGCTCATAACTATGGCTACACCTTC.